The 2 T cell receptor beta chains reported below all come from one sample, sequenced in a study of T cells in Graves' hyperthyroidism and ophthalmopathy. Amplification of TCR beta CDR3 regions was performed using RNA transcripts as template. Researchers ran a first-round RT-PCR on the TCR CDR3 using the HTBI primer set. Each CDR3 protein gets one entry after TCRdb re-called the multiplex PCR reads with MiXCR. In the table there are 530,000 or so distinct CDR3 sequences, approximately 17% of which are singletons. Sequencing used blood. The receptors derive from a young woman with Graves' ophthalmopathy.

This clonotype came up a few times. A much more abundant neighbour one base away suggests this may be a read error. This chain links TRBV2 with TRBJ2-3, with 8 bases lining up with TRBD2. The CDR3 sequence is 14 residues long. CDR1 is SNHLY, CDR2 FYNNEI, per germline. V was pared by 9 bases and J by 6 bases, with 11 bases of the junction left unmatched. DNA for the CDR3: TGTGCCAGTCGCGACGCGGGAGGTGGGGATACGCAGTATTTT. It yields the protein CASRDAGGGDTQYF.

The chain combines TRBV27 with TRBJ2-5; D might be TRBD1 or TRBD2, each matching 5 bases. Trimming took off 5 bases at V and 1 base at J, with 17 bases between the two ends. In germline, CDR1 is MNHEY, CDR2 SMNVEV (reference sequence). There are 16 residues in the CDR3. CDR3 residues: CASSPRDRWGQETQYF. DNA of the CDR3: TGTGCCAGCAGTCCAAGGGACCGTTGGGGCCAAGAGACCCAGTACTTC.